This passage covers 23 T cell receptor beta chains from one sample sequenced in a study of technical replicates of blood from a handful of donors. Sequencing used immunoSEQ multiplex PCR; TCRdb keeps in-frame clones, though not all of them. Among tens of thousands of clones listed, 70% to 90% were seen once. Specimen: PBMCs. These receptors originate from a human donor in good health. Some clones in this sample may be carry-over from other donors' samples.

This clone was recorded once. The chain is built from TRBV19 and TRBJ2-2, with 10 bases matching TRBD1. CDR3 length: 15 amino acids. The junction had 3 bases not matched to a gene; V was cut back by 3 bases and J by 5 bases. Germline V gene sequence: CDR1 LNHDA, CDR2 SQIVND (reference sequence). Here the CDR3 DNA reads TGTGCCAGTAGTATCCGGGACAGGGGAACCGGGGAGCTGTTTTTT. This sequence encodes CASSIRDRGTGELFF.

This clone has only one observation. The gene calls are TRBV11-2 and TRBJ1-4, with a tentative D call TRBD1 (5 bases). This CDR3 region has 16 residues. CDR1 is SGHAT, CDR2 FQNNGV, per germline. Trimming pared 6 bases from V and 6 bases from J, leaving 20 bases between. CDR3 coding DNA: TGTGCCAGCAGTTTGATAACCGGGGGTGGCGATGAAAAACTGTTTTTT. Encoded protein: CASSLITGGGDEKLFF.

This rearrangement joins TRBV6-5 to TRBJ1-2; 7 nucleotides match TRBD1. This CDR3 region has 15 residues. Trimming at V came to 2 bases and at J to 1 base, leaving 4 bases not matched to a gene. The germline gives CDR1 MNHEY, CDR2 SVGAGI. In nucleotides, the CDR3 is TGTGCCAGCAGTTACCACAGGGGTGGTAACTATGGCTACACCTTC. It yields the protein CASSYHRGGNYGYTF.

The chain carries TRBV4-2 and TRBJ2-1; possible D gene TRBD2, 6 bases. CDR1 and CDR2 from the germline V gene are LGHNA and YNFKEQ. The CDR3 has 14 amino acids. With 3 bases removed from V and 7 bases from J, the gap between germline ends came to 13 bases. The CDR3 bases are TGTGCCAGCAGCCATGACTTAGCGGTGAATGAGCAGTTCTTC. Residues: CASSHDLAVNEQFF.

The chain uses TRBV6-1 and TRBJ2-5, with 10 bases identical to TRBD1. The CDR3 is made up of 15 amino acids. After removal of 6 bases from V and 5 bases from J, the junction contained 9 bases not matched to a gene. Germline V gene sequence: CDR1 MNHNS, CDR2 SASEGT. The CDR3 DNA reads as TGTGCCAGCAGGCACGACAGGGGGCTTTGGGAGACCCAGTACTTC. Translated, it gives CASRHDRGLWETQYF.

This chain uses TRBV29-1 with TRBJ2-5, with TRBD1 matching 7 bases. V lost 3 bases and J lost 7; bases outside the gene matches: 17. This CDR3 comprises 16 residues. Germline V gene data show CDR1 as SQVTM and CDR2 as ANQGSEA. The CDR3 region has the DNA TGCAGCGTTGAGAACAGGGGCCGTATTTCTGGTTGGACCCAGTACTTC. It translates to CSVENRGRISGWTQYF. Filled out from reference TRBV29-1 and TRBJ2-5, the complete variable domain reads SAVISQKPSRDICQRGTSLTIQCQVDSQVTMMFWYRQQPGQSLTLIATANQGSEATYESGFVIDKFPISRPNLTFSTLTVSNMSPEDSSIYLCSVENRGRISGWTQYFGPGTRLLVL.

The chain couples TRBV7-2 to TRBJ1-2; no clear D gene. The CDR3 runs to 14 residues. Germline loops: CDR1 SGHTA, CDR2 FQGNSA. Trimming cost V 1 base and J 6 bases, with 12 bases left between them. CDR3 bases: TGTGCCAGCAGCTTAGTCCAGGACGGGAATGGCTACACCTTC. Its translation: CASSLVQDGNGYTF.

A note on this clone: At one of its ends the junction is not consistent with the germline gene, which may arise from a read error. The chain has TRBV30 and TRBJ2-7; D may be TRBD2 (5 bases). This CDR3 is built from 11 residues. Germline V CDR1 and CDR2: GTSNPN, SVGIG (reference sequence). The CDR3 DNA follows: TGTGCCTGGAGTGTAAGCCGGGAACGCCACTTC. It specifies CAWSVSRERHF.

The table lists this clone with a count of one. The CDR3 DNA reads TGTGCCTGGAGAAGACTCTCACCTGGGGCCAACGTCCTGACTTTC. Translated: CAWRRLSPGANVLTF. The chain employs TRBV30 and TRBJ2-6; D is unclear. The V end was cut by 3 bases, the J end by 2 bases, with 11 bases between. Germline CDR1 is GTSNPN and CDR2 is SVGIG (reference sequence). This CDR3 has 15 amino acids.

This clone was observed a few times. This rearrangement joins TRBV6-1 to TRBJ1-2, with D tentatively TRBD1 (5 bases). This CDR3 contains 13 residues. CDR1 MNHNS and CDR2 SASEGT come from the germline V gene. Trimming removed 3 bases at V and 2 bases at J, with 7 bases between. The chain's CDR3 is CASSDKGNYGYTF. CDR3 bases: TGTGCCAGCAGTGATAAGGGGAACTATGGCTACACCTTC.

The CDR3 nucleotides read TGCGCCAGCAGCCCCCGCGTCCGGGGGGAAGTCGGCGGGGAGCTGTTTTTT. It specifies CASSPRVRGEVGGELFF. The chain has TRBV4-3 and TRBJ2-2; 7 positions match TRBD2. The CDR3 has 17 residues. Trimming cost V 4 bases and J 7 bases; bases outside gene matches: 15. CDR1 is LGHNA and CDR2 is YSLEER in the germline V gene.

The J gene is TRBJ2-2, the V gene TRBV11-2, with 10 bases lining up with TRBD1. The trim removed 4 bases at V and 7 bases at J, leaving 6 bases unmatched. The CDR3 sequence is 15 residues long. In germline, CDR1 is SGHAT, CDR2 FQNNGV. As DNA, the CDR3 is TGTGCCAGCAGCTCGCCCAGGGACAGGGGCGGGGAGCTGTTTTTT. Its protein is CASSSPRDRGGELFF.

The chain combines TRBV4-2 with TRBJ1-1; 7 nucleotides line up with TRBD1. The CDR3 length is 14 residues. Germline V lookup: CDR1 LGHNA, CDR2 YNFKEQ. V lost 4 bases, J lost 4 bases, and 6 bases stayed unmatched. The CDR3 loop reads CASSPQGSGTEAFF. The CDR3 nucleotides are TGTGCCAGCAGCCCACAGGGGTCGGGCACTGAAGCTTTCTTT.

The chain uses TRBV19 and TRBJ1-1, with a tentative D call TRBD1 (5 bases). The germline V gene encodes CDR1 LNHDA and CDR2 SQIVND (reference sequence). The V end was cut by 7 bases, the J end by 4 bases, with 16 bases between. This CDR3 comprises 14 residues. The CDR3 DNA follows: TGTGCCAGTACGATAAGGCCGGGGGGCACTGAAGCTTTCTTT. Residues: CASTIRPGGTEAFF.

This clone was detected once. This sequence joins TRBV4-1 and TRBJ2-3; 12 bases are a match to TRBD2. The CDR3 covers 18 residues. V shed 2 bases and J 5 bases; nucleotides not matched to a gene: 11. Germline V CDR1 and CDR2: MGHRA, YSYEKL. CDR3 DNA: TGCGCCAGCAGCCAAAACCTAGCGGGGGGGCGGGCGCAAGATACGCAGTATTTT. Translating gives CASSQNLAGGRAQDTQYF.

The chain carries TRBV19 and TRBJ1-2, with 8 bases lining up with TRBD1. The CDR3 length is 14 residues. Losses at the gene ends were 3 bases for V and 4 bases for J; bases not matched to a gene: 4. Germline CDR1 is LNHDA and CDR2 is SQIVND (reference sequence). This chain's CDR3 is CASSIQGAGYGYTF. DNA for the CDR3: TGTGCCAGTAGTATTCAGGGGGCTGGCTATGGCTACACCTTC. Full variable domain (outside the CDR3, taken from reference TRBV19 and TRBJ1-2): DGGITQSPKYLFRKEGQNVTLSCEQNLNHDAMYWYRQDPGQGLRLIYYSQIVNDFQKGDIAEGYSVSREKKESFPLTVTSAQKNPTAFYLCASSIQGAGYGYTFGSGTRLTVV.

The chain joins TRBV7-9 to TRBJ2-7, with 7 bases matching TRBD2. Germline V gene lookup returns CDR1 SEHNR and CDR2 FQNEAQ (reference sequence). There are 13 residues in the CDR3. V dropped 3 bases and J dropped 7; count of bases not matched to a gene: 6. CDR3 in amino acids: CASSLGGRGEQYF. The CDR3, as DNA: TGTGCCAGCAGCTTGGGCGGGAGAGGTGAGCAGTACTTC.

V usage is TRBV29-1 and J usage is TRBJ2-2; possibly TRBD2 for D (5 bases). Trimming left V 6 bases short and J 1 base short, with 9 bases between. The V gene's germline CDR1 is SQVTM and CDR2 ANQGSEA. The CDR3 is 13 amino acids. CDR3 nucleotide sequence: TGCAGCGTAAAAGGGAGGAACACCGGGGAGCTGTTTTTT. Protein sequence: CSVKGRNTGELFF.

The chain carries TRBV5-4 and TRBJ1-1; D uncertain. V lost 2 bases to trimming and J lost 2 bases, with 7 bases between them. Looked up from germline, CDR1 is SGHNT and CDR2 is YYREEE (reference sequence). The length of the CDR3 is 13 residues. In DNA form, the CDR3 reads TGTGCCAGCAGCTTCGGAGGAAACACTGAAGCTTTCTTT. It is translated as CASSFGGNTEAFF.

This chain links TRBV6-5 with TRBJ1-1; 7 nucleotides match TRBD1. J lost 1 base, V lost 7 bases, and 6 bases had no gene match. Germline loops: CDR1 MNHEY, CDR2 SVGAGI. This CDR3 spans 14 amino acids. This CDR3 reads CASKLGQTNTEAFF. The CDR3 bases are TGTGCCAGCAAACTGGGACAGACGAACACTGAAGCTTTCTTT.

This clone was detected a few times. This chain connects TRBV29-1 to TRBJ1-1; D is undetermined. The V end was cut by 5 bases, the J end by 2 bases, with 6 bases between. Germline V gene data show CDR1 as SQVTM and CDR2 as ANQGSEA. This CDR3 is built from 11 residues. The DNA for the CDR3 is TGCAGCGTTCTCGTTAACACTGAAGCTTTCTTT. Its translation: CSVLVNTEAFF.

The rearrangement links TRBV5-1 to TRBJ1-2, with 9 bases aligning to TRBD1. V dropped 7 bases and J dropped 2; count of bases not matched to a gene: 9. CDR3 length equals 15 residues. Germline loops: CDR1 SGHRS, CDR2 YFSETQ. CDR3 sequence (DNA): TGCGCCAGCGCGCCGGGGGGGACAGGGAACTATGGCTACACCTTC. As protein: CASAPGGTGNYGYTF.

This clone was seen just once. The rearrangement uses TRBV7-7 and TRBJ1-6; 8 bases map to TRBD1. V dropped 8 bases and J dropped 5; count of bases not matched to a gene: 5. The CDR3 is 14 residues long. In germline, CDR1 is SSHAT, CDR2 FNYEAQ (reference sequence). The CDR3 spells CASAPGGNNSPLHF. The DNA for the CDR3 is TGTGCCAGCGCTCCAGGGGGCAATAATTCACCCCTCCACTTT.